These T cell receptor beta chains were read from a single sample in a study of neurological immune-mediated disorders. TCRdb re-analysed the 5' RACE reads in MiXCR, keeping a single row per CDR3 protein. The sample holds 93,000 or so distinct CDR3 sequences, 11% seen once. Sequences were obtained from PBMCs. These receptors originate from a female donor with HTLV-1-associated myelopathy (HAM/TSP). CDR3s include the opening cysteine and the closing phenylalanine or tryptophan. A D gene is named only where the DNA matches it firmly. Not all rows give a size; the values are once, few, many and, for expanded clones, a class.

size: many; J: TRBJ2-5; V: TRBV6-5; D: TRBD2; CDR3: CASSYSLAGQETQYF; DNA: TGTGCCAGCAGTTACTCGCTAGCGGGACAAGAGACCCAGTACTTC
size: many; J: TRBJ2-7; V: TRBV9; D: .; CDR3: CASSVMDPGQQYF; DNA: TGTGCCAGCAGCGTGATGGACCCTGGACAGCAGTACTTC
size: many; J: TRBJ2-7; V: TRBV5-1; D: .; CDR3: CASSLVFGQGTAYEQYF; DNA: TGCGCCAGCAGCTTGGTATTTGGGCAGGGCACGGCCTACGAGCAGTACTTC
size: many; J: TRBJ2-5; V: TRBV5-6; D: .; CDR3: CASSLLQPQETQYF; DNA: TGTGCCAGCAGCTTGTTACAGCCTCAAGAGACCCAGTACTTC
size: .; J: TRBJ2-3; V: TRBV25-1; D: .; CDR3: CASSEPAGAGGTDTQYF; DNA: TGTGCCAGCAGTGAACCTGCAGGGGCGGGCGGCACAGATACGCAGTATTTT
size: many; J: TRBJ2-1; V: TRBV5-1; D: TRBD1; CDR3: CASSLVGQGLDEQFF; DNA: TGCGCCAGCAGCTTGGTTGGACAGGGCTTGGATGAGCAGTTCTTC
size: many; J: TRBJ2-5; V: TRBV15; D: .; CDR3: CATVRGYQETQYF; DNA: TGTGCCACGGTACGAGGGTACCAAGAGACCCAGTACTTC
size: .; J: TRBJ2-3; V: TRBV11-3; D: .; CDR3: CASSLDSAGNTQYF; DNA: TGTGCCAGCAGCTTAGATAGTGCAGGCAATACGCAGTATTTT
size: few; J: TRBJ2-7; V: TRBV10-3; D: .; CDR3: CAISEARDDSYEQYF; DNA: TGTGCCATCAGTGAGGCGCGGGACGATTCCTACGAGCAGTACTTC
size: many; J: TRBJ2-3; V: TRBV29-1; D: .; CDR3: CSVGPATSTDTQYF; DNA: TGCAGCGTTGGGCCAGCCACTAGCACAGATACGCAGTATTTT
size: many; J: TRBJ2-5; V: TRBV6-5; D: .; CDR3: CASRGNSAGQETQYF; DNA: TGTGCCAGCAGGGGGAACAGCGCTGGGCAAGAGACCCAGTACTTC
size: many; J: TRBJ2-1; V: TRBV10-3; D: .; CDR3: CAVAGTGKNEQFF; DNA: TGTGCCGTGGCAGGGACGGGGAAGAATGAGCAGTTCTTC
size: many; J: TRBJ1-5; V: TRBV5-6; D: .; CDR3: CASSLAAQPQHF; DNA: TGTGCCAGCAGCTTGGCGGCCCAGCCCCAGCATTTT
size: .; J: TRBJ2-4; V: TRBV27; D: .; CDR3: CASSQVQNKNIQYF; DNA: TGTGCCAGCAGTCAGGTTCAAAACAAAAACATTCAGTACTTC
size: .; J: TRBJ2-2; V: TRBV5-1; D: .; CDR3: CASSKEPNTGELFF; DNA: TGCGCCAGCAGTAAGGAGCCGAACACCGGGGAGCTGTTTTTT
size: many; J: TRBJ2-7; V: TRBV28; D: .; CDR3: CASSFLGPPYEQYF; DNA: TGTGCCAGCAGTTTCCTGGGTCCGCCCTACGAGCAGTACTTC
size: many; J: TRBJ2-2; V: TRBV7-2; D: TRBD2; CDR3: CASSPRLAGGNGELFF; DNA: TGTGCCAGCAGCCCCCGGCTAGCGGGGGGGAACGGGGAGCTGTTTTTT
size: few; J: TRBJ2-5; V: TRBV7-2; D: .; CDR3: CASSAFGPQETQYF; DNA: TGTGCCAGCAGCGCCTTTGGGCCCCAAGAGACCCAGTACTTC
size: many; J: TRBJ2-7; V: TRBV20-1; D: TRBD2; CDR3: CSAPGLANYEQYF; DNA: TGCAGTGCTCCGGGACTAGCGAACTACGAGCAGTACTTC
size: few; J: TRBJ1-1; V: TRBV12-3/TRBV12-4; D: TRBD1; CDR3: CASTWTGRNTEAFF; DNA: TGTGCCAGCACTTGGACAGGGAGGAACACTGAAGCTTTCTTT
size: many; J: TRBJ2-5; V: TRBV7-2; D: .; CDR3: CASSLALTSRETQYF; DNA: TGTGCCAGCAGCTTAGCGCTGACTAGTCGCGAGACCCAGTACTTC
size: once; J: TRBJ2-7; V: TRBV15; D: .; CDR3: CVTSRVGGTCYEQYF; DNA: TGTGTTACCAGCAGAGTCGGCGGGACATGCTACGAGCAGTACTTC
size: many; J: TRBJ2-3; V: TRBV20-1; D: TRBD2; CDR3: CSAGSGVSTDTQYF; DNA: TGCAGTGCAGGGAGCGGGGTTAGCACAGATACGCAGTATTTT
size: few; J: TRBJ2-2; V: TRBV5-1; D: .; CDR3: CASSLALIAVNTGELFF; DNA: TGCGCCAGCAGCTTGGCCTTGATAGCGGTGAACACCGGGGAGCTGTTTTTT
size: many; J: TRBJ1-5; V: TRBV20-1; D: TRBD1; CDR3: CSATGDRVGQPQHF; DNA: TGCAGTGCTACAGGTGACAGGGTTGGTCAGCCCCAGCATTTT
size: many; J: TRBJ2-5; V: TRBV5-1; D: .; CDR3: CASSRTLKQETQYF; DNA: TGCGCCAGCAGCCGGACGTTAAAACAAGAGACCCAGTACTTC
size: many; J: TRBJ2-7; V: TRBV7-6; D: .; CDR3: CASSFGQGRYEQYF; DNA: TGTGCCAGCAGCTTCGGTCAGGGGCGCTACGAGCAGTACTTC
size: many; J: TRBJ2-1; V: TRBV15; D: TRBD2; CDR3: CATSREGGSGGTGEQFF; DNA: TGTGCTACCAGCAGAGAGGGGGGCAGCGGGGGTACGGGAGAGCAGTTCTTC
size: many; J: TRBJ2-7; V: TRBV12-3/TRBV12-4; D: TRBD1; CDR3: CASTPGTEAYEQYF; DNA: TGTGCCAGCACTCCCGGGACAGAAGCCTACGAGCAGTACTTC
size: many; J: TRBJ1-1; V: TRBV7-8; D: .; CDR3: CAVTGAGGEAFF; DNA: TGTGCCGTCACCGGGGCCGGAGGAGAAGCTTTCTTT
size: many; J: TRBJ1-4; V: TRBV5-1; D: TRBD1; CDR3: CASSRSNRGPDEKLFF; DNA: TGCGCCAGCAGCCGCTCTAACAGGGGGCCGGATGAAAAACTGTTTTTT
size: many; J: TRBJ2-7; V: TRBV6-5; D: .; CDR3: CASSYSRRGYEQYF; DNA: TGTGCCAGCAGTTACTCGAGGCGGGGCTACGAGCAGTACTTC
size: many; J: TRBJ2-3; V: TRBV9; D: TRBD1; CDR3: CASSVEGTGADTQYF; DNA: TGTGCCAGCAGCGTAGAGGGGACAGGGGCAGATACGCAGTATTTT
size: many; J: TRBJ2-7; V: TRBV20-1; D: .; CDR3: CSARHGYEQYF; DNA: TGCAGTGCTAGACACGGCTACGAGCAGTACTTC
size: many; J: TRBJ2-7; V: TRBV4-3; D: TRBD1; CDR3: CASSRTGTDNEQYF; DNA: TGCGCCAGCAGTCGCACCGGGACAGATAACGAGCAGTACTTC
size: many; J: TRBJ2-7; V: TRBV5-6; D: TRBD2; CDR3: CASSLVASGGRSYEQYF; DNA: TGTGCCAGCAGCTTGGTGGCTAGCGGGGGCCGCTCCTACGAGCAGTACTTC
size: many; J: TRBJ1-2; V: TRBV5-1; D: .; CDR3: CASSLTGAYGYTF; DNA: TGCGCCAGCAGCTTGACAGGAGCCTATGGCTACACCTTC
size: many; J: TRBJ2-2; V: TRBV15; D: .; CDR3: CATSSGATGELFF; DNA: TGTGCCACCAGCAGTGGGGCTACCGGGGAGCTGTTTTTT
size: .; J: TRBJ2-5; V: TRBV10-3; D: .; CDR3: CAIRRDSQETQYF; DNA: TGTGCCATCAGGCGGGACAGTCAAGAGACCCAGTACTTC